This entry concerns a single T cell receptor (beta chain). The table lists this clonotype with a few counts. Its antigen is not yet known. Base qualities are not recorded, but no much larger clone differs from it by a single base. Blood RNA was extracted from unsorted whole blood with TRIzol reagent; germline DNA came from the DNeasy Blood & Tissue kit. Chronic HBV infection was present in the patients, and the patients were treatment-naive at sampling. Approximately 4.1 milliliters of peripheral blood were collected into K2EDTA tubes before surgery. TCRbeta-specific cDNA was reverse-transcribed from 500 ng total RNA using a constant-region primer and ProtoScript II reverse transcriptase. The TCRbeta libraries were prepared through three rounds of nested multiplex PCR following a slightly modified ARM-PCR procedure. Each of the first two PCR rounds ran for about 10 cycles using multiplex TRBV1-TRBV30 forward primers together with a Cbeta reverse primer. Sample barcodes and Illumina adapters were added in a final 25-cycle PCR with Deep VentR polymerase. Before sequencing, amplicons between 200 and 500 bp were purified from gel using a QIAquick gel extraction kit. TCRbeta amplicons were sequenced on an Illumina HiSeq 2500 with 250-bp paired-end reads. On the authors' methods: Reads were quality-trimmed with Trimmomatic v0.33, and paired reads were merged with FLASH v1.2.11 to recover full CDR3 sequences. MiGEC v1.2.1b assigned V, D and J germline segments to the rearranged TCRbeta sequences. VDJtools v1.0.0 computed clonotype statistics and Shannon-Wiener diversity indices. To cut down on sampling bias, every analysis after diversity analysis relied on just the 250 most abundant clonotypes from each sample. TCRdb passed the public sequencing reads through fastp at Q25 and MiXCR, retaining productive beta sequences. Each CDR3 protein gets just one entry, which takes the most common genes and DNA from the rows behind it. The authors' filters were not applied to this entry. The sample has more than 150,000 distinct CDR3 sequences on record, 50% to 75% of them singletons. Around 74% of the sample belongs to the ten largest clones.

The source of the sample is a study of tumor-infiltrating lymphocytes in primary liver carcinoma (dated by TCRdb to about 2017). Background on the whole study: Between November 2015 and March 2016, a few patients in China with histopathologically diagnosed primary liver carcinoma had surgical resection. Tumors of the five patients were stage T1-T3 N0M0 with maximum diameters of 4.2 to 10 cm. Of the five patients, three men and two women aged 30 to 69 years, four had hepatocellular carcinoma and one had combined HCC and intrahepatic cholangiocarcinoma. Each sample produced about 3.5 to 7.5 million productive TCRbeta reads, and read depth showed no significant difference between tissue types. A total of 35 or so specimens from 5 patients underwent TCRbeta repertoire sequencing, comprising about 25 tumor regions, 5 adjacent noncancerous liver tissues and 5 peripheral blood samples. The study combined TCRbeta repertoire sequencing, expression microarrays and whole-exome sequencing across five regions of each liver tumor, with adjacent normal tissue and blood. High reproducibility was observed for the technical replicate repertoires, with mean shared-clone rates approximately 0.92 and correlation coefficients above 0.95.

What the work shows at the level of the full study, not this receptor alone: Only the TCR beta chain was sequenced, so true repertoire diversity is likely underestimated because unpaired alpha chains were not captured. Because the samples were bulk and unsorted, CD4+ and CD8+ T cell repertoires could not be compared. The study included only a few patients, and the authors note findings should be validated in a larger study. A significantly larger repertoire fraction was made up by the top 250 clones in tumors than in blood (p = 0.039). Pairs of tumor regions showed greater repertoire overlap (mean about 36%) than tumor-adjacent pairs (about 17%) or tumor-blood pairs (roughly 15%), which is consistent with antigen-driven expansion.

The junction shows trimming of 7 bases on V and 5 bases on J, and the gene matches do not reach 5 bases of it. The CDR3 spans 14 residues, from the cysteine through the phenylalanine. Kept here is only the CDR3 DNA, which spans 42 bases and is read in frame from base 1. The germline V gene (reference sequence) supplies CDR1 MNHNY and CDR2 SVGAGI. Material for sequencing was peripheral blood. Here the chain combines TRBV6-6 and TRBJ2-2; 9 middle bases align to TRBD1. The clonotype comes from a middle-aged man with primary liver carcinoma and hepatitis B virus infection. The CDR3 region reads CASKTGGGTGELFF. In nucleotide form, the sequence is TGTGCCAGCAAGACAGGGGGTGGAACCGGGGAGCTGTTTTTT.